One sample yielded the 6 T cell receptor beta chains listed below, sequenced in a study of persistence of HIV-infected CD4 T cells. These receptors' antigens are unknown. Lysates of CMV-infected fibroblasts at about 10 ug/mL stimulated these cells. Sorted nonresponding memory CD4+ T cells were CD40L-negative, CD69-negative, CD45RO-high. The immunoSEQ assay was version 4, run in survey mode. Measured with immunoSEQ multiplex PCR; TCRdb has only the in-frame clones, and not every one. The sample has 50,000 or so clones; 75% to 85% are singletons. The material sequenced was CD4+ T cells sorted from PBMCs after roughly 19-hour stimulation, taken from a patient who received antiretroviral therapy. The receptors here all came from an adult man with HIV who was CMV-seropositive.

The V gene is TRBV19, the J gene TRBJ1-3; possible D gene TRBD1, 5 bases. Trimming removed 5 bases at V and 0 bases at J, with 14 bases between. Germline V gene sequence: CDR1 LNHDA, CDR2 SQIVND (reference sequence). The CDR3 is 16 amino acids. CDR3 region: CASSGTDRFSGNTIYF. DNA of the CDR3: TGTGCCAGTAGTGGGACCGACAGATTCTCTGGAAACACCATATATTTT.

The rearrangement joins TRBV6-5 to TRBJ1-6; D might be TRBD1 (6 bases). CDR3 size: 15 residues. Germline values: CDR1 MNHEY, CDR2 SVGAGI. V was pared by 5 bases and J by 8 bases, with 16 bases between. CDR3 sequence (DNA): TGTGCCAGCAGTCCAGGGGACCAGAATGATTCACCCCTCCACTTT. Translating it yields CASSPGDQNDSPLHF.

The genes are TRBV10-1 and TRBJ1-1, with a tentative D call TRBD1 (5 bases). Germline V gene data show CDR1 as WNHNN and CDR2 as SYGVQD (reference sequence). The CDR3 contains 13 residues. The germline V and J ends were trimmed by 5 bases and 1 base, with 8 bases remaining between them. The CDR3 bases are TGCGCCAGCAGTAGGGGAGAGAACACTGAAGCTTTCTTT. Residues: CASSRGENTEAFF.

The chain combines TRBV27 with TRBJ1-6; D possibly corresponds to TRBD1 (5 bases). V lost 5 bases to trimming and J lost 0 bases, with 11 bases between them. The CDR3 length is 16 residues. Looked up from germline, CDR1 is MNHEY and CDR2 is SMNVEV (reference sequence). The CDR3 sequence: CASSRGFNSYNSPLHF. CDR3 coding DNA: TGTGCCAGCAGTAGGGGATTTAACTCCTATAATTCACCCCTCCACTTT.

This chain links TRBV5-1 with TRBJ1-2; possibly TRBD1 for D (6 bases). This CDR3 contains 17 residues. Between the trimmed V and J ends, which lost 0 bases and 0 bases, there was a span of 15 bases. The germline gives CDR1 SGHRS, CDR2 YFSETQ. The CDR3 loop reads CASSLEGKGVTNYGYTF. Written as DNA, the CDR3 is TGCGCCAGCAGCTTGGAGGGAAAGGGGGTTACTAACTATGGCTACACCTTC.

The J gene is TRBJ2-2, the V gene TRBV5-1, with D perhaps matching TRBD1 (6 bases). Trimming removed 2 bases from V and 2 bases from J, with 10 bases in between. This CDR3 is 15 amino acids long. Germline V lookup: CDR1 SGHRS, CDR2 YFSETQ. CDR3 protein: CASSFGTTNTGELFF. In nucleotides, the CDR3 is TGCGCCAGCAGCTTTGGGACAACCAACACCGGGGAGCTGTTTTTT.